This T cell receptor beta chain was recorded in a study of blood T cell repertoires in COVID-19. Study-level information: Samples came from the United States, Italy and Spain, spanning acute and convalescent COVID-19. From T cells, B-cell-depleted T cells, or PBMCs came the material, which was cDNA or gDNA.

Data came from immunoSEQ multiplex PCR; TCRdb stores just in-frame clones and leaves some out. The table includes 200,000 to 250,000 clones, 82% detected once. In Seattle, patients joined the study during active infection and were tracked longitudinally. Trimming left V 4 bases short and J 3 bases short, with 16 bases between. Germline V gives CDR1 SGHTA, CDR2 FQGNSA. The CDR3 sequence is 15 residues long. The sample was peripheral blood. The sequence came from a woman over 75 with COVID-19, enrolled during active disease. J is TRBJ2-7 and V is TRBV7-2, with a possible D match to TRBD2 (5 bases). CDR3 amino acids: CASSSASSEIYEQYF. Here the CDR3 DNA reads TGTGCCAGCAGCTCTGCTAGCTCCGAGATCTACGAGCAGTACTTC.